The 5 T cell receptor beta chains below were found in one sample sequenced in a study of blood T cell repertoires in COVID-19. Clones were sequenced by immunoSEQ multiplex PCR, and TCRdb holds only the in-frame ones, with some missing. Among 200,000 to 250,000 clones listed, 80% to 90% were seen once. Material: peripheral blood. The receptor set was obtained from an older woman who had recovered from COVID-19.

V is TRBV30 and J is TRBJ2-1, with D perhaps matching TRBD2 (6 bases). The CDR3 spans 12 residues. Germline-derived CDR1 and CDR2 are GTSNPN and SVGIG (reference sequence). V was trimmed by 0 bases and J by 8 bases, leaving 8 bases between them. Written as DNA, the CDR3 is TGTGCCTGGAGTGTAGGAGGGGATGAGCAGTTCTTC. Protein product: CAWSVGGDEQFF.

The chain combines TRBV2 with TRBJ2-6; 7 bases are shared with TRBD1. From germline, CDR1 is SNHLY and CDR2 FYNNEI. There are 17 residues in the CDR3. Trimming at V came to 2 bases and at J to 2 bases, leaving 6 bases not matched to a gene. DNA for the CDR3: TGTGCCAGCAGTGAAAGTATTCAGGGGGCTGGGGCCAACGTCCTGACTTTC. Amino acid sequence: CASSESIQGAGANVLTF.

The chain joins TRBV10-3 to TRBJ1-2; TRBD1 agrees at 8 bases. Germline-derived CDR1 and CDR2 are ENHRY and SYGVKD. After removal of 6 bases from V and 5 bases from J, the junction contained 8 bases not matched to a gene. The CDR3 is 14 residues long. The CDR3 DNA follows: TGTGCCATCAGCGGACAGGGACTGCGTTATGGCTACACCTTC. This sequence encodes CAISGQGLRYGYTF.

This chain links TRBV6-1 with TRBJ1-2, with TRBD1 matching over 9 bases. The trim removed 3 bases at V and 5 bases at J, leaving 4 bases unmatched. The CDR3 loop spans 14 amino acids. Per germline, CDR1 MNHNS and CDR2 SASEGT. The CDR3 loop is CASSEDRGRYGYTF. The CDR3, as DNA: TGTGCCAGCAGTGAGGACAGGGGACGATATGGCTACACCTTC.

This chain connects TRBV25-1 to TRBJ2-3; TRBD1 might be the D (5 bases). In germline, CDR1 is MGHDK, CDR2 SYGVNS. The CDR3 is 15 amino acids. Trimming cost V 0 bases and J 2 bases, with 9 bases left between them. DNA of the CDR3: TGTGCCAGCAGTGAATATGGGGCTCCCACAGATACGCAGTATTTT. It codes for CASSEYGAPTDTQYF.